This entry lists 27 T cell receptor beta chains sequenced from one sample in a study of T cells in localized non-small cell lung cancer. Produced via immunoSEQ multiplex PCR; TCRdb's table is partial and in-frame only. The sample has 45,000 to 55,000 clones, about nine tenths seen once. This specimen consisted of peripheral blood, obtained before any cancer treatment. These receptors all come from a male donor aged 60 or over with stage III squamous cell lung carcinoma.

The chain recombines TRBV30 with TRBJ2-2; D gene unclear. The V and J ends lost 0 bases and 5 bases respectively, with 7 bases between them. CDR1 and CDR2 from the germline V gene are GTSNPN and SVGIG (reference sequence). The CDR3 consists of 13 residues. The CDR3 DNA reads TGTGCCTGGAGTGTACAAGCTACCGGGGAGCTGTTTTTT. Its translation is CAWSVQATGELFF.

This chain connects TRBV10-3 to TRBJ1-2, with D possibly being TRBD1 (5 bases). The CDR3 is 13 residues long. Germline V gene lookup returns CDR1 ENHRY and CDR2 SYGVKD. Trimming removed 6 bases at V and 4 bases at J, with 12 bases between. The CDR3 spells CAIRPGLIYGYTF. In DNA, the CDR3 is TGTGCCATCAGACCGGGACTGATCTATGGCTACACCTTC.

The chain couples TRBV30 to TRBJ1-4, with 8 bases fitting TRBD1. This CDR3 has 13 amino acids. V shed 4 bases, J shed 12 bases, and the junction held 10 bases outside the gene matches. The germline gives CDR1 GTSNPN, CDR2 SVGIG (reference sequence). CDR3 nucleotide sequence: TGTGCCTGGAATAGATTCGACAGGGGCGAACTGTTTTTT. It encodes CAWNRFDRGELFF.

The V and J genes are TRBV2 and TRBJ1-5, with D possibly being TRBD1 (6 bases). This CDR3 has 15 residues. V was trimmed by 7 bases and J by 0 bases, leaving 13 bases between them. Germline loops: CDR1 SNHLY, CDR2 FYNNEI. The CDR3 reads CASTFRGDSNQPQHF. Here the CDR3 DNA reads TGTGCCAGCACTTTCAGGGGCGATAGCAATCAGCCCCAGCATTTT. The complete variable domain, with remaining parts taken from reference TRBV2 and TRBJ1-5, reads EPEVTQTPSHQVTQMGQEVILRCVPISNHLYFYWYRQILGQKVEFLVSFYNNEISEKSEIFDDQFSVERPDGSNFTLKIRSTKLEDSAMYFCASTFRGDSNQPQHFGDGTRLSIL.

This clone was counted a single time. The chain joins TRBV28 to TRBJ1-6; TRBD1 aligns across 8 bases. Germline V lookup: CDR1 MDHEN, CDR2 SYDVKM. The CDR3 is made up of 14 amino acids. V shed 6 bases and J 5 bases; nucleotides not matched to a gene: 3. The chain's CDR3 is CASSWTGNNSPLHF. The CDR3 DNA follows: TGTGCCAGCAGCTGGACAGGGAATAATTCACCCCTCCACTTT. The full variable domain, in which reference TRBV28 and TRBJ1-6 provide the parts outside the CDR3, is DVKVTQSSRYLVKRTGEKVFLECVQDMDHENMFWYRQDPGLGLRLIYFSYDVKMKEKGDIPEGYSVSREKKERFSLILESASTNQTSMYLCASSWTGNNSPLHFGNGTRLTVT.

This rearrangement joins TRBV29-1 to TRBJ2-3, with D perhaps matching TRBD2 (6 bases). The germline gives CDR1 SQVTM, CDR2 ANQGSEA. The CDR3 is 14 amino acids. V was cut by 7 bases and J by 4 bases, with 18 bases left in between. As DNA, the CDR3 is TGCAGCGCTACCGGGACTCAGGGTGCAGATACGCAGTATTTT. Amino acid sequence: CSATGTQGADTQYF.

This sequence joins TRBV9 and TRBJ2-5; possibly TRBD1 or TRBD2 for D (6 bases each). Deletions cut 4 bases from V and 5 bases from J, with 18 bases between. CDR1 is SGDLS, CDR2 YYNGEE, per germline. This CDR3 has 15 residues. In DNA form, the CDR3 reads TGTGCCAGCAGCTCAAAGGGGGGCCGATGGGAGACCCAGTACTTC. Translation: CASSSKGGRWETQYF.

The V call is TRBV30, the J call TRBJ1-2; 7 bases fit TRBD1. Unmatched junction bases numbered 13, after V lost 6 bases and J lost 0 bases. CDR1 and CDR2 from the germline V gene are GTSNPN and SVGIG (reference sequence). The CDR3 is 16 amino acids. The CDR3, as DNA: TGTGCCTGCCCTGGGACAGATCCTGGGTCTAACTATGGCTACACCTTC. Amino acid sequence: CACPGTDPGSNYGYTF.

This rearrangement joins TRBV27 to TRBJ2-7; D not certain. From germline, CDR1 is MNHEY and CDR2 SMNVEV (reference sequence). V lost 2 bases and J lost 3, with 14 bases in between. The CDR3 consists of 15 residues. CDR3 residues: CASSLGPFGGYEQYF. The CDR3 DNA sequence: TGTGCCAGCAGTTTAGGCCCCTTTGGCGGCTACGAGCAGTACTTC.

The chain is built from TRBV4-3 and TRBJ1-2; D not resolved. The CDR3 is 12 amino acids. Germline-derived CDR1 and CDR2 are LGHNA and YSLEER. The V end lost 1 base, the J end lost 7 bases, and 7 bases lay between the germline ends. This CDR3 is CASSQGAGGYTF. The CDR3 DNA reads as TGCGCCAGCAGCCAAGGTGCGGGTGGCTACACCTTC.

The gene calls are TRBV2 and TRBJ2-5; 7 bases line up with TRBD2. Germline V CDR1 and CDR2: SNHLY, FYNNEI. The V gene end was trimmed by 8 bases and the J gene end by 0 bases; junction bases not matched to a gene: 0. The CDR3 has 12 amino acids. Here the CDR3 reads CASREDQETQYF. The CDR3 nucleotides are TGTGCCAGCCGGGAGGACCAAGAGACCCAGTACTTC.

The chain joins TRBV18 to TRBJ2-7; D gene unclear. Germline V CDR1 and CDR2: KGHSH, LQKENI. CDR3 length equals 14 residues. Trimming shortened V by 3 bases and J by 2 bases, and 11 bases separated the two germline ends. The CDR3 DNA sequence: TGTGCCAGCTCACCGAGCGCAGCCGCCTACGAGCAGTACTTC. Protein: CASSPSAAAYEQYF.

This chain uses TRBV18 with TRBJ1-2, with 7 bases fitting TRBD1. The CDR3 contains 15 residues. Germline lookup yields CDR1 KGHSH and CDR2 LQKENI. Trimming at V came to 3 bases and at J to 0 bases, leaving 4 bases not matched to a gene. The CDR3 here is CASSPGTEANYGYTF. As DNA, the CDR3 is TGTGCCAGCTCACCGGGGACAGAAGCTAACTATGGCTACACCTTC.

The chain couples TRBV27 to TRBJ2-3, with no clear D. CDR3 length: 13 amino acids. Trimming shortened V by 5 bases and J by 2 bases, and 8 bases separated the two germline ends. The germline V gene encodes CDR1 MNHEY and CDR2 SMNVEV (reference sequence). Here the CDR3 DNA reads TGTGCCAGCAGTAGAATCTTCACAGATACGCAGTATTTT. Translated: CASSRIFTDTQYF.

The chain is built from TRBV29-1 and TRBJ1-4; 7 bases are shared with TRBD1. J was trimmed by 7 bases and V by 5 bases; bases with no gene match: 7. Germline loops: CDR1 SQVTM, CDR2 ANQGSEA. The CDR3 sequence is 13 residues long. The CDR3, as DNA: TGCAGCGTTCAAGGGGGCCAAGGTGAAAAACTGTTTTTT. This codes for CSVQGGQGEKLFF.

The chain joins TRBV19 to TRBJ1-2, with D possibly TRBD1 on 6 matching bases. Between the trimmed V and J ends, which lost 9 bases and 2 bases, there was a span of 16 bases. The length of the CDR3 is 14 residues. Germline values: CDR1 LNHDA, CDR2 SQIVND (reference sequence). The CDR3 here is CASHRDRSNYGYTF. DNA for the CDR3: TGTGCCAGCCACAGGGACCGAAGCAACTATGGCTACACCTTC.

The chain couples TRBV5-1 to TRBJ1-4; 10 positions agree with TRBD1. J gave up 6 bases and V 6 bases, and 5 bases lay outside the gene matches. Per the germline V gene, CDR1 is SGHRS and CDR2 is YFSETQ. CDR3 length: 14 amino acids. CDR3 DNA sequence: TGCGCCAGCAAGGACGACAGGGGGCATGAAAAACTGTTTTTT. Translating gives CASKDDRGHEKLFF.

The chain carries TRBV7-2 and TRBJ1-1; maybe TRBD1 (6 bases). Germline loops: CDR1 SGHTA, CDR2 FQGNSA. V dropped 7 bases and J dropped 5 bases, with 20 bases sitting between them. This CDR3 spans 15 amino acids. CDR3 protein: CASTMGGAGETEAFF. Here the CDR3 DNA reads TGTGCCAGCACCATGGGGGGGGCGGGTGAGACTGAAGCTTTCTTT. The whole variable domain, filled in from reference TRBV7-2 and TRBJ1-1, reads GAGVSQSPSNKVTEKGKDVELRCDPISGHTALYWYRQSLGQGLEFLIYFQGNSAPDKSGLPSDRFSAERTGGSVSTLTIQRTQQEDSAVYLCASTMGGAGETEAFFGQGTRLTVV.

The V call is TRBV19, the J call TRBJ2-2; D gene unclear. V lost 5 bases, J lost 0 bases, and 4 bases lay in between. CDR3 length equals 13 residues. CDR1 and CDR2 (germline): LNHDA, SQIVND (reference sequence). This CDR3 reads CASSHPNTGELFF. The DNA for the CDR3 is TGTGCCAGTAGTCACCCGAACACCGGGGAGCTGTTTTTT.

The chain links TRBV6-5 to TRBJ2-1; weak D call: TRBD2 (5 bases). Trimming cost V 0 bases and J 8 bases, with 17 bases left between them. Germline V gene sequence: CDR1 MNHEY, CDR2 SVGAGI. The CDR3 is 16 residues long. In nucleotides, the CDR3 is TGTGCCAGCAGTTACTCCGCTGGCCCCCCGAGGGATGAGCAGTTCTTC. This encodes CASSYSAGPPRDEQFF.

This sequence joins TRBV5-1 and TRBJ2-7, with 9 bases aligning to TRBD1. In germline, CDR1 is SGHRS, CDR2 YFSETQ. The CDR3 consists of 16 residues. V gave up 1 base and J gave up 1 base; unmatched junction bases: 6. The CDR3 region is CASSLRPGQGSYEQYF. The CDR3 coding sequence is TGCGCCAGCAGCTTGAGACCGGGACAGGGTTCCTACGAGCAGTACTTC.

In its sample, this clone was seen a few times. The chain recombines TRBV5-1 with TRBJ1-2; perhaps TRBD1 as D (5 bases). This CDR3 is built from 13 residues. From germline, CDR1 is SGHRS and CDR2 YFSETQ. V lost 0 bases and J lost 8, with 11 bases in between. The CDR3 DNA sequence: TGCGCCAGCAGCTTGGCCCCAGGGCAGGGCTACACCTTC. This gives the protein CASSLAPGQGYTF.

V gene TRBV6-5 combines with J gene TRBJ2-1; no clear D gene. Germline CDR1 MNHEY, CDR2 SVGAGI. The CDR3 contains 14 residues. Trimming took off 0 bases at V and 7 bases at J, with 10 bases between the two ends. CDR3 sequence (DNA): TGTGCCAGCAGTTACTCTAATTTGGGGAATGAGCAGTTCTTC. This encodes CASSYSNLGNEQFF.

The chain is built from TRBV30 and TRBJ2-5, with 15 positions matching TRBD2. With V trimmed by 1 base and J by 3 bases, 9 bases remained unmatched. From germline, CDR1 is GTSNPN and CDR2 SVGIG (reference sequence). The CDR3 sequence is 18 residues long. CDR3 DNA sequence: TGTGCCTGGAGTGAAGAGGGACTAGCGGGGGGCCGGAAAGAGACCCAGTACTTC. Encoded protein: CAWSEEGLAGGRKETQYF. Full variable domain (outside the CDR3, taken from reference TRBV30 and TRBJ2-5): SQTIHQWPATLVQPVGSPLSLECTVEGTSNPNLYWYRQAAGRGLQLLFYSVGIGQISSEVPQNLSASRPQDRQFILSSKKLLLSDSGFYLCAWSEEGLAGGRKETQYFGPGTRLLVL.

The chain carries TRBV11-2 and TRBJ1-2; TRBD1 matches at 7 bases. Germline CDR1 is SGHAT and CDR2 is FQNNGV. V shed 2 bases, J shed 0 bases, and the junction held 3 bases outside the gene matches. This CDR3 comprises 15 residues. The CDR3 DNA sequence: TGTGCCAGCAGCTTAATCGACAGGGCTAACTATGGCTACACCTTC. It encodes CASSLIDRANYGYTF.

The chain couples TRBV19 to TRBJ1-1; D is unclear. V lost 8 bases and J 1 base, leaving 17 bases between the germline ends. CDR3 length: 15 amino acids. CDR1 and CDR2 from the germline V gene are LNHDA and SQIVND (reference sequence). CDR3 sequence (DNA): TGTGCCAGTGACCTGGGCGGACCGACGAACACTGAAGCTTTCTTT. It yields the protein CASDLGGPTNTEAFF. The variable domain in full, completed from reference TRBV19 and TRBJ1-1, reads DGGITQSPKYLFRKEGQNVTLSCEQNLNHDAMYWYRQDPGQGLRLIYYSQIVNDFQKGDIAEGYSVSREKKESFPLTVTSAQKNPTAFYLCASDLGGPTNTEAFFGQGTRLTVV.

This chain connects TRBV27 to TRBJ1-4; D remains unclear. The CDR3 has 13 amino acids. Trimming took off 7 bases at V and 2 bases at J, with 8 bases between the two ends. Germline assignment: CDR1 MNHEY and CDR2 SMNVEV (reference sequence). CDR3 amino acids: CASTWGTNEKLFF. CDR3 nucleotide sequence: TGTGCCAGCACTTGGGGTACTAATGAAAAACTGTTTTTT.